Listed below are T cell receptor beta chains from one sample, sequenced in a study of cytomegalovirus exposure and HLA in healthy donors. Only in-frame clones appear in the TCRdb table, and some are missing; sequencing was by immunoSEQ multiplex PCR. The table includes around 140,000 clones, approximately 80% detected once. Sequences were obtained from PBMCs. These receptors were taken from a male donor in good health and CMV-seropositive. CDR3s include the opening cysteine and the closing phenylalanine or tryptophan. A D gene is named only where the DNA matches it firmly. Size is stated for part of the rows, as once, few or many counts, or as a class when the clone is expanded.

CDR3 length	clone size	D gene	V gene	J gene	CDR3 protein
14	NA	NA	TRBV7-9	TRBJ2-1	CASSLTGNYNEQFF
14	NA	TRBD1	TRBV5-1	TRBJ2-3	CASRRDRSTDTQYF
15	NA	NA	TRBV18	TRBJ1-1	CASSPTTDRPAEAFF
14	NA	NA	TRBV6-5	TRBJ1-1	CASSYGGENTEAFF
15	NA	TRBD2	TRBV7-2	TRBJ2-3	CASSSSGGAGDTQYF
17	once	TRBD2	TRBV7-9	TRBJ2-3	CASSTGLAGKVADTQYF
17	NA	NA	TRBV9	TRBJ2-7	CASSVSDSLWSVYEQYF
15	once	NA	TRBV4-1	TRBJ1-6	CASSQQQGHNSPLHF
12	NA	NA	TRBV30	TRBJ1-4	CAWSPSPRGLFF
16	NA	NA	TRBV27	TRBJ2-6	CASGTGHISGANGLTF
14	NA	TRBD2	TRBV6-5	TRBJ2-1	CASTTSGAYNEQFF
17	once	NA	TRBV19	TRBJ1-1	CASSLPPRVRVNTEAFF
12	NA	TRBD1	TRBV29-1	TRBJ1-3	CSVLTGGNTIYF
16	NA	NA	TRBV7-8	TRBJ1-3	CASSLIGTISGNTIYF
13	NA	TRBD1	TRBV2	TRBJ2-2	CASGTGDTGELFF
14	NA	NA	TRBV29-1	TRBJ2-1	CSVPRGISYNEQFF
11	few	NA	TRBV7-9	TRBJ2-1	CASSPQGRLFF
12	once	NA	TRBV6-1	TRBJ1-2	CASSSSNYGYTF
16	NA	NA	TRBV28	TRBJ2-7	CASTTSFGTAQGGKYF
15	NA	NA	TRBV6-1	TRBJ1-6	CASSSFMGGDSPLHF
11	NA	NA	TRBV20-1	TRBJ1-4	CSAIVNEKLFF
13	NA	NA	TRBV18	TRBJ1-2	CASSPDRAYGYTF
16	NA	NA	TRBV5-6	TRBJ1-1	CASSLYGRPGGAEAFF
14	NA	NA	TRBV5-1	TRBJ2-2	CASSTGENTGELFF
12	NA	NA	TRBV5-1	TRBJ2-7	CASSHNREEQYF
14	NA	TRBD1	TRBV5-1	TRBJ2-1	CASSLWTGVNEQFF
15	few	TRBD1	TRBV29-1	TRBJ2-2	CSVRGNRGNTGELFF
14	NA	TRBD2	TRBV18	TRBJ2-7	CASSPTSGVYEQYF
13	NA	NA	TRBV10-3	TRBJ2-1	CAIAGSSYNEQFF
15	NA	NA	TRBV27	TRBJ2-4	CASSATWLAKNIQYF
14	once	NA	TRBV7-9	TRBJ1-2	CASSLRNRDYGYTF
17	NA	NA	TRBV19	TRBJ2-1	CASSIEGIATSYNEQFF
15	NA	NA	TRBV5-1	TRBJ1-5	CASSFSGATDQPQHF
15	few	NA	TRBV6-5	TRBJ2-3	CASSYSSGSTDTQYF
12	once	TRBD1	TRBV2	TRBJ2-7	CANGQGPYEQYF
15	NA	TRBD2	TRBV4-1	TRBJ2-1	CASSRPGLADNEQFF
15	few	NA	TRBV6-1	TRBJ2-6	CASTQEGSGANVLTF
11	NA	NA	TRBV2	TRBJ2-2	CASRRTGELFF
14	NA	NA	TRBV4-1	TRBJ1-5	CASSQGPGTQPQHF
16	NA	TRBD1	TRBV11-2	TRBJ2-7	CASSYSSGTGGYEQYF
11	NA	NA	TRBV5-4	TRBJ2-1	CASSFNNEQFF
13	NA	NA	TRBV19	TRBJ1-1	CASTSIGEGKAFF
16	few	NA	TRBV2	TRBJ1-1	CASSEVRQAMNTEAFF
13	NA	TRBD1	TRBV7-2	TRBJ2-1	CASSSQGADEQFF
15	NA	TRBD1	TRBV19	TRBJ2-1	CASSTGTAAYNEQFF
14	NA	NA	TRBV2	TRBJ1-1	CASSGLRADTEAFF
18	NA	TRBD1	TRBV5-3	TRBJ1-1	CARTKEGGQGLMNTEAFF
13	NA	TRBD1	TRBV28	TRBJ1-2	CASSEGAGYGYTF
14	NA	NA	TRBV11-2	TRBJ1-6	CASSLTGNNSPLHF
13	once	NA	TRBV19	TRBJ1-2	CASSLQGSDGYTF
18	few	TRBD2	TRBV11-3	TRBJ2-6	CASSLGLAGHSGANVLTF
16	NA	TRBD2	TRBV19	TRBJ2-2	CASSTTSGANTGELFF
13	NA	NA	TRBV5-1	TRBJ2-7	CASSGGHSYEQYF
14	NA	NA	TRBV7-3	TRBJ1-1	CASSLFPGNTEAFF
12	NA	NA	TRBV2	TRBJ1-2	CAGPGKYSGYTF
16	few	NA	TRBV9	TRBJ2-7	CASSAHSGWSSYEQYF
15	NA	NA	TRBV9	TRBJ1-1	CASSVDWGLNTEAFF
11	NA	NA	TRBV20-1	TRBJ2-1	CSASGSSEQFF
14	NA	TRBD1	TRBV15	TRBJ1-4	CATSEGTGGEKLFF
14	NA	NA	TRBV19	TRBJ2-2	CASSPVGETGELFF